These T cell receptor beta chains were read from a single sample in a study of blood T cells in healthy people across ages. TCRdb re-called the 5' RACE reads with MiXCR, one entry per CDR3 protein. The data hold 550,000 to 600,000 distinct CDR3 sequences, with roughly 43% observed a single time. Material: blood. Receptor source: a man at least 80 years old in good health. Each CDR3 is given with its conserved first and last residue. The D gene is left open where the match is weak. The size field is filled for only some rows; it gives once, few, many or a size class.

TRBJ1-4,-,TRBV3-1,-,TGTGCCAGCAGCCAGGCCGATGAAAAACTGTTTTTT,CASSQADEKLFF
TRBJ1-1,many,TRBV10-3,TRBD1,TGTGCCATCAGTGAGTGGACAGGGAACACTGAAGCTTTCTTT,CAISEWTGNTEAFF
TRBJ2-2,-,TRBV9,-,TGTGCCAGCAGCGCCGGGACACCAGGCACCGGGGAGCTGTTTTTT,CASSAGTPGTGELFF
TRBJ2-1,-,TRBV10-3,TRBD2,TGTGCCATCAGTAAGGCGGGAGTAATCGGTGAGCAGTTCTTC,CAISKAGVIGEQFF
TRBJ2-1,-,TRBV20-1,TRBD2,TGCAGTGCTCCCCTCCCCCGGGGGGTGGACAATGAGCAGTTCTTC,CSAPLPRGVDNEQFF
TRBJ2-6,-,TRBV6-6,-,TGTGCCAGTAGTAGCCGAGGGGCCCGAGCCAACGTCCTGACTTTC,CASSSRGARANVLTF
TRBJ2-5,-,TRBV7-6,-,TGTGCCAGCAGCCCGGGACATTCGGAGACCCAGTACTTC,CASSPGHSETQYF
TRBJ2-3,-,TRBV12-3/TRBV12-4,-,TGTGCCAGCAGTTTATCGGGGGTTAGCACAGATGTGCAGTATTTT,CASSLSGVSTDVQYF
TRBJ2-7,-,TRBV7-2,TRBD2,TGTGCCAGCAGCTCCCGGTTTGCGGGGGGGCTGGACGAGCAGTACTTC,CASSSRFAGGLDEQYF
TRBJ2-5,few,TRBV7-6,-,TGTGCCAGCAGCTTGGACGGAAGGGTTGAGACCCAGTACTTC,CASSLDGRVETQYF
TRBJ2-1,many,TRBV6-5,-,TGTGCCAGCAGTTACAGCCCAGGACGGAACAATGAGCAGTTCTTC,CASSYSPGRNNEQFF
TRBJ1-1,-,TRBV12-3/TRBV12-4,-,TGTGCCAGCAGCCCAGGACGGCAGAACACTGAAGCTTTCTTT,CASSPGRQNTEAFF
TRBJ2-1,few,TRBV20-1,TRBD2,TGCAGTGCTAGAGATCCCAGCGGGAGTAATGAGCAGTTCTTC,CSARDPSGSNEQFF
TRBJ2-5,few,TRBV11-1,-,TGTGCCAGCAGTCCGGACAGACGGGAGACCCAGTACTTC,CASSPDRRETQYF
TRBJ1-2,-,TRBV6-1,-,TGTGCCAGCAGTTCGGTACAAAACTATGGCTACACCTTC,CASSSVQNYGYTF
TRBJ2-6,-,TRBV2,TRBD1,TGTGCCAGCAGTGGGGACAGGGTTGGGGCCAACGTCCTGACTTTC,CASSGDRVGANVLTF
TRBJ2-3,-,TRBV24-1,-,TGTGCCACCAGTCAACTCGCGGCTAGCACAGATACGCAGTATTTT,CATSQLAASTDTQYF
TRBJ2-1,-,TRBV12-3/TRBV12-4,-,TGTGCCAGCAGTTTAGCAGAAAGGGAGCGGTTCTTC,CASSLAERERFF
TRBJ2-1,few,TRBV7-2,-,TGTGCCAGCAGCTTAGTGGTCAGGGACATTGAGCAGTTCTTC,CASSLVVRDIEQFF
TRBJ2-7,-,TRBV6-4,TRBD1,TGTGCCAGCAGTGACTCAGGGGGCTCCTACAATGAGCAGTACTTC,CASSDSGGSYNEQYF
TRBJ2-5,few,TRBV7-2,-,TGTGCCAGCAGCTCTACAGGGCTCCAAGAGACCCAGTACTTC,CASSSTGLQETQYF
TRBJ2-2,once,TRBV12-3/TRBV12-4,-,TGTGCCAGCAGTTTAGTAGCCGGCACCGGGGAGCTGTTTTTT,CASSLVAGTGELFF
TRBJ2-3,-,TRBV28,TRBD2,TGTGCCAGCAGCGAACAACGGGGAGGGTTCGCAGATACGCAGTATTTT,CASSEQRGGFADTQYF
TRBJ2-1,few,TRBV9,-,TGTGCCAGCAGCGTAGTCGGGGGGCGGGATGAGCAGTTCTTC,CASSVVGGRDEQFF
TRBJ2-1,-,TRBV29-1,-,TGCAGCGTTGTAGGATTAGGACACCAAGAGAAGGAGCAGTTTTTC,CSVVGLGHQEKEQFF
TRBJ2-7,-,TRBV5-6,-,TGTGCCAGCAGCAAGGACAGGACCGGGACTATGAGGAGCGAGCAGTACTTC,CASSKDRTGTMRSEQYF
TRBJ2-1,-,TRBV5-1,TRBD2,TGCGCCAGCAGCCCTCCTCTAGCGGGCTTCTACAATGAGCAGTTCTTC,CASSPPLAGFYNEQFF
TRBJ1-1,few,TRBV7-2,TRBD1,TGTGCCAGCAGCCGACAGGGTGTGGGGAACACTGAAGCTTTCTTT,CASSRQGVGNTEAFF
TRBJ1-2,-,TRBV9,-,TGTGCCAGCAGCCTGTCGTGGGGGCAAGAGGTCTACACCTTC,CASSLSWGQEVYTF
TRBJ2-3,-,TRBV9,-,TGTGCCTGCAGCGTAGAGGTCTCGGCGGCAAGCACAGATACGCAGTATTTT,CACSVEVSAASTDTQYF
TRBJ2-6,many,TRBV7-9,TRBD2,TGTGCCAGCAGCCGTACTCTAGCGGGGGTTGATGGGGCCAACGTCCTGACTTTC,CASSRTLAGVDGANVLTF
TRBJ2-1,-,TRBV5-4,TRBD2,TGTGCCAGCAGCTCACAGCGGGAGGGTGTAAATGAGCAGTTCTTC,CASSSQREGVNEQFF
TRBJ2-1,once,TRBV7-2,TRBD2,TGTGCCAGCAGCTTCTCTAGCGGGGTCAATGAGCAGTTCTTC,CASSFSSGVNEQFF
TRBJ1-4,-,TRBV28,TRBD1,TGTGCCAGCAGAAGGGACAGAACAACTAATGAAAAACTGTTTTTT,CASRRDRTTNEKLFF
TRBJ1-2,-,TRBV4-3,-,TGCGCCAGCAGCCAAGAAGCGACAGGCTCCTATGGCTACACCTTC,CASSQEATGSYGYTF
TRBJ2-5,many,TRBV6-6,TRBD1,TGTGCCAGCAGTTACTCTCAGACAGGGCGAGAGACCCAGTACTTC,CASSYSQTGRETQYF
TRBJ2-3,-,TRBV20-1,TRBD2,TGCAGTGCTAGAGATCTAGCGGGGCCCACAGATACGCAGTATTTT,CSARDLAGPTDTQYF
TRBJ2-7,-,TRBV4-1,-,TGCGCCAGCAGCCAAGGCCGGGGATCGGACGAGCAGTACTTC,CASSQGRGSDEQYF
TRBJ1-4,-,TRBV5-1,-,TGCGCCAGCAGCTTGTGGGCAGGAGATGAAAAACTGTTTTTT,CASSLWAGDEKLFF
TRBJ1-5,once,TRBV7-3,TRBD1,TGTGCCAGCAGCTTAGGACAGGGGATGGGCAATCAGCCCCAGCATTTT,CASSLGQGMGNQPQHF
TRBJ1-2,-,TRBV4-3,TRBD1,TGCGCCAGCAGCCAACAAGACAGGGGGCGTTTTGACTACACCTTC,CASSQQDRGRFDYTF
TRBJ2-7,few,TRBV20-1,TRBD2,TGCAGTGCCCGACCCAAGGGCGGGAGGGCAAGGTACAATGAGCAGTACTTC,CSARPKGGRARYNEQYF
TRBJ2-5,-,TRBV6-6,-,TGTGCCAGCAGCAACCCTTTGGAGCAGTACTTC,CASSNPLEQYF
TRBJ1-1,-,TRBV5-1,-,TGCGCCAGCAGCTTGATAGGGGCGGGCACTGAAGCTTTCTTT,CASSLIGAGTEAFF
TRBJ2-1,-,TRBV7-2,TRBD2,TGTGCCAGTAATAGCGGGAGCGATGAGCAGTTCTTC,CASNSGSDEQFF
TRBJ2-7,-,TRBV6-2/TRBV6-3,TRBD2,TGTGCCAGCACCGAGGGAGCGGGAGAACGCTACGAGCAGTACTTC,CASTEGAGERYEQYF
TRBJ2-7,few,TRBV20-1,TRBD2,TGCAGTGCTCTCCCGGGGGGTGGCTCCTACGAGCAGTACTTC,CSALPGGGSYEQYF
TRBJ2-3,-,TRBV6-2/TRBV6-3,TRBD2,TGTGCCAGCTCGGAGCGGGGGATATTTACGCAGTATTTT,CASSERGIFTQYF
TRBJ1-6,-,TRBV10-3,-,TGTGCCATCAGGTCGACAGGCCCCCTTAATTCACCCCTCCACTTT,CAIRSTGPLNSPLHF
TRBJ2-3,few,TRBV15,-,TGTGCCACCAGCATGGAGGGATACCCAGATACGCAGTATTTT,CATSMEGYPDTQYF
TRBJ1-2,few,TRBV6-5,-,TGTGCCAGCAGTTACTCGAGTCGGACTGCTACGCATGGCTACACCTTC,CASSYSSRTATHGYTF
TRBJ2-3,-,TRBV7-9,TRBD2,TGTGCCAGCAGCTTTGCGGGGGTGCGCACAGATGCGCAGTATTTT,CASSFAGVRTDAQYF